This T cell receptor beta chain was observed in a study of cytomegalovirus exposure and HLA in healthy donors. Of note for this clone: The antigen is undetermined.

This CDR3 spans 15 amino acids. The V segment lost 3 bases and the J segment 2 bases; nucleotides outside the gene matches: 4. CDR1 is LNHDA and CDR2 is SQIVND in the germline V gene (reference sequence). Study observations and caveats: According to the study, 180 or so TCR beta chains were cytomegalovirus-associated. Solely CMV serostatus was available to characterize immune exposure. In an earlier analysis, about 87% or about 30%: the productive usage of most TCR beta V segments.

The PCR used 60 Vbeta and 13 Jbeta primers. Measured with immunoSEQ multiplex PCR; TCRdb has only the in-frame clones, and not every one. The sample carries 150,000 or so clones, 80% recorded once. V is TRBV19 and J is TRBJ2-5; 9 bases match TRBD2. The origin of this receptor is a young man in good health and CMV-seropositive. The material sequenced was PBMCs. The CDR3 nucleotides are TGTGCCAGTAGTATCCTAGCGGGACCTCAAGAGACCCAGTACTTC. It yields the protein CASSILAGPQETQYF.